This T cell receptor (beta chain) originates from a study of TIL therapy for anti-PD-1-resistant metastatic lung cancer. The immunoSEQ assay was v3. Sequencing depth was approximately 1.8 million read pairs for survey level, roughly 4.5-6.5 million for deep. The data were produced by immunoSEQ multiplex PCR, yet TCRdb's version contains in-frame clones alone and is incomplete. Found here are 36,000 or so clones, 73% of them singletons; the top ten hold 4.5% to 7%. Losses at the gene ends were 7 bases for V and 9 bases for J; bases not matched to a gene: 3. There are 11 residues in the CDR3. Germline CDR1 is SGHNT and CDR2 is YYREEE (reference sequence). Time point given: pre-treatment sample, taken before nivolumab and TIL therapy.

This chain uses TRBV5-4 with TRBJ2-1; 8 nucleotides agree with TRBD2. Specimen: blood, collected at baseline. The TCR was taken from a person aged 25-85 years with non-small cell lung cancer. CDR3 DNA: TGTGCCAGCTCCGGGGGGGTTGAGCAGTTCTTC. Translated: CASSGGVEQFF.